The 6 T cell receptor beta chains below come from one sample, sequenced in a study of shared clonotypes between healthy human individuals. Profiled with immunoSEQ multiplex PCR; TCRdb holds only in-frame clones, not every one. The table shows more than 850,000 clones, with approximately 80% occurring only once. The specimen sequenced was memory CD4+ T cells from PBMCs. Subset specified: CD45RA-negative fraction. All receptors derive from a man aged 18 to 29 in good health. Some clones in this sample may be carry-over from other donors' samples.

This chain uses TRBV6-4 with TRBJ2-1, with TRBD2 matching over 10 bases. The germline V gene encodes CDR1 MRHNA and CDR2 SNTAGT. J was trimmed by 5 bases and V by 0 bases; bases with no gene match: 1. CDR3 length equals 15 residues. CDR3 DNA: TGTGCCAGCAGTGACTCAGCGGGAGGGAACAATGAGCAGTTCTTC. Protein product: CASSDSAGGNNEQFF.

This chain connects TRBV28 to TRBJ2-1; 9 nucleotides match TRBD2. The V segment lost 8 bases and the J segment 4 bases; nucleotides outside the gene matches: 15. In germline, CDR1 is MDHEN, CDR2 SYDVKM. CDR3 length equals 17 residues. CDR3 in amino acids: CASFARLAGMVYNEQFF. CDR3 in DNA: TGTGCCAGCTTTGCCCGCCTAGCGGGGATGGTATACAATGAGCAGTTCTTC.

The chain recombines TRBV21-1 with TRBJ1-5; TRBD1, as called in the table, went unchecked against the DNA. TRBV21-1 is a pseudogene locus. CDR3 length: 23 residues. The DNA of the CDR3 is TGTGCCAGCAGCAAAGAGGCCAGATTGAAGGGGACAGGGAGGCCTTATAGCAATCAGCCCCAGCATTTT. This encodes CASSKEARLKGTGRPYSNQPQHF.

This clone has a single count. The chain combines TRBV5-1 with TRBJ2-1; D unresolved. V gave up 5 bases and J gave up 4 bases, with 13 bases separating them. The CDR3 is 14 amino acids. Germline V lookup: CDR1 SGHRS, CDR2 YFSETQ. For the CDR3, the DNA is TGCGCCAGCAGTCTGATCGCTACTTACAATGAGCAGTTCTTC. Translation gives CASSLIATYNEQFF.

This clone was seen more than once but under ten times. The J gene is TRBJ1-1, the V gene TRBV4-2; D not certain. V was trimmed by 0 bases and J by 4 bases, leaving 6 bases between them. The germline V gene encodes CDR1 LGHNA and CDR2 YNFKEQ. The CDR3 extends over 13 amino acids. The chain's CDR3 is CASSQDFGTEAFF. The CDR3 bases are TGTGCCAGCAGCCAAGATTTTGGCACTGAAGCTTTCTTT.

The V gene is TRBV5-6, the J gene TRBJ2-5; 11 bases are a match to TRBD2. V shed 2 bases and J 3 bases; nucleotides not matched to a gene: 0. CDR1 is SGHDT, CDR2 YYEEEE, per germline. CDR3 length: 14 amino acids. In nucleotides, the CDR3 is TGTGCCAGCAGCTTACTAGCGGGAGAAGAGACCCAGTACTTC. As protein: CASSLLAGEETQYF.